Sequencing of this T cell receptor (beta chain) was carried out in a study of control samples from healthy donors and cancer patients. TCRdb's copy holds only in-frame clones and misses some; the assay was immunoSEQ multiplex PCR. The profile shows around 99,000 clones, around 89% of them singletons. The CDR3 loop spans 15 amino acids. In germline, CDR1 is SGHTA, CDR2 FQGNSA. J lost 6 bases, V lost 5 bases, and 9 bases had no gene match. The TCR comes from a woman aged 50 to 60 in good health. The sequencing input was blood. The rearrangement uses TRBV7-2 and TRBJ1-1, with 10 nucleotides matching TRBD1. CDR3 sequence: CASSQRQGASSEAFF. DNA of the CDR3: TGTGCCAGCAGCCAGAGACAGGGGGCGAGCTCTGAAGCTTTCTTT.